This T cell receptor (beta chain) originates from a study of early T cells in non-severe SARS-CoV-2 infection. TCRdb re-derived calls from the 5' RACE reads in MiXCR, one entry per CDR3 protein. The sample lists tens of thousands of distinct CDR3 sequences; around 12% were seen once. Many counts were recorded for this clonotype. The germline gives CDR1 SQVTM, CDR2 ANQGSEA. Trimming removed 5 bases from V and 4 bases from J; junction bases left unmatched: 1. This CDR3 has 13 residues. The chain employs TRBV29-1 and TRBJ2-1; 11 bases agree with TRBD2. The TCR comes from an adult who was a healthcare worker with PCR-confirmed SARS-CoV-2 infection or an uninfected control (not recorded which). Sequencing input: whole blood. The CDR3 loop reads CSVTSGGYNEQFF. CDR3 coding DNA: TGCAGCGTTACTAGCGGGGGTTACAATGAGCAGTTCTTC.